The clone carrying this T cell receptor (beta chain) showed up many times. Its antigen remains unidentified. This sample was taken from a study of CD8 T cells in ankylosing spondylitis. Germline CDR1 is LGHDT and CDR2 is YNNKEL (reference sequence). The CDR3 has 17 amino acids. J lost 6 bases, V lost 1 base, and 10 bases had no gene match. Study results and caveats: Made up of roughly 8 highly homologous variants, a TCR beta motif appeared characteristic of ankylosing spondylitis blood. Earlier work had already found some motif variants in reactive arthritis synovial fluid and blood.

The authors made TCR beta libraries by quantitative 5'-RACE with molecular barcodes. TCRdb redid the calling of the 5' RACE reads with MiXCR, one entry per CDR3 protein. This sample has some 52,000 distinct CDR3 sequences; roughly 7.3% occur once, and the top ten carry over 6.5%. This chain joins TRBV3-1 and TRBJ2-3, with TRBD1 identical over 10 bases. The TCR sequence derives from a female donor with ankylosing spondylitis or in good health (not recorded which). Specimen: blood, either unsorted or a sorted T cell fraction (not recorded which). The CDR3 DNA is TGTGCCAGCAGCCAAGCCGGGACAGGGGCATTAGCGGATACGCAGTATTTT. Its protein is CASSQAGTGALADTQYF.